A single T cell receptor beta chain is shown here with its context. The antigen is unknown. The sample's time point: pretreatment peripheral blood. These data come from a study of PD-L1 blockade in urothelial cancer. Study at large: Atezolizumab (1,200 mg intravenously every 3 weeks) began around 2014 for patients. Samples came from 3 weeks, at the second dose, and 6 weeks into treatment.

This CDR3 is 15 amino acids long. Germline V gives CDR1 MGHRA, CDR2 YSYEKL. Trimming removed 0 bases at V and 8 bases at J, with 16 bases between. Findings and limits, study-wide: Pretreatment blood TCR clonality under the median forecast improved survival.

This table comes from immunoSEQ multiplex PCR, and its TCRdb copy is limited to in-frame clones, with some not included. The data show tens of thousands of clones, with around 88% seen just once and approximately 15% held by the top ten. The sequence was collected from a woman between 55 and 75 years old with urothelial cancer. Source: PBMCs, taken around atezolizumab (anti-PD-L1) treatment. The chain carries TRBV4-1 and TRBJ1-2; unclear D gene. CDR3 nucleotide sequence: TGCGCCAGCAGCCAAGAAGGATCAGGATTCCGCGGCTACACCTTC. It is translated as CASSQEGSGFRGYTF.